This TCR beta chain was retrieved from a study of CD8 T cells in ankylosing spondylitis. Notes on the study in general: According to the report, clones linked to the disease were significantly enriched in matched synovial fluid samples taken from ankylosing spondylitis patients.

In regard to this clonotype: Its antigen is currently unknown.

Via MiXCR, TCRdb re-called the 5' RACE reads, giving one row per CDR3 protein. Of about 230,000 distinct CDR3 sequences listed, less than 9.5% are singletons. Deletions cut 5 bases from V and 7 bases from J, with 15 bases between. Germline values: CDR1 SGHTA, CDR2 FQGNSA. The CDR3 consists of 13 residues. The chain uses TRBV7-2 and TRBJ2-7, with D possibly matching TRBD2 (6 bases). Sequenced material: blood, either unsorted or a sorted T cell fraction (not recorded which). The source of this sequence is a female donor with ankylosing spondylitis or in good health (not recorded which). The CDR3 DNA sequence: TGTGCCAGCAGCCCACAGGCGGGGAGGGAGCAGTACTTC. It is translated as CASSPQAGREQYF.